Following are 29 T cell receptor beta chains from one sample sequenced in a study of shared clonotypes between healthy human individuals. Here immunoSEQ multiplex PCR was the method, and the copy in TCRdb shows in-frame clones only, minus some. The sample carries around 95,000 clones, 65% to 70% recorded once. The sample comprised memory CD8+ T cells sorted from blood. Sample subset: CD45RO+ cells pooled with CCR7-negative TemRA cells. The receptors were gathered from a man under 40 in good health.

J is TRBJ2-7 and V is TRBV10-3; D not resolved. V was shortened by 11 bases and J by 0 bases, with 11 bases between the two germline ends. Germline CDR1 ENHRY, CDR2 SYGVKD. The CDR3 runs 12 residues. The CDR3 DNA sequence: TGTGCCGTTTCAGTGGACTCCTACGAGCAGTACTTC. Amino acid sequence: CAVSVDSYEQYF.

As DNA, the CDR3 is TGTGCCTGGAGCGACCTAGGAGTTACGCAGTATTTT. Translation gives CAWSDLGVTQYF. The chain carries TRBV30 and TRBJ2-3; no reliable D call. Germline V gives CDR1 GTSNPN, CDR2 SVGIG (reference sequence). This CDR3 is built from 12 residues. The germline V and J ends were trimmed by 3 bases and 8 bases, with 12 bases remaining between them.

In this sample, this clone turned up once. The chain links TRBV19 to TRBJ1-2; D remains ambiguous. Trimming stripped 5 bases from V and 7 bases from J, with 14 bases between. Germline V gene lookup returns CDR1 LNHDA and CDR2 SQIVND (reference sequence). This CDR3 comprises 13 residues. The CDR3 loop is CASSLSDRSGYTF. Here the CDR3 DNA reads TGTGCCAGTAGTTTATCGGATCGTAGTGGCTACACCTTC.

The J gene is TRBJ2-7, the V gene TRBV18, with 7 bases fitting TRBD2. The germline gives CDR1 KGHSH, CDR2 LQKENI. This CDR3 has 15 residues. V was pared by 0 bases and J by 5 bases, with 7 bases of the junction left unmatched. In DNA, the CDR3 is TGTGCCAGCTCACCACCGTATCGGGGGGATGACGAGCAGTACTTC. Its translation is CASSPPYRGDDEQYF.

This clone was observed a few times. The CDR3 spells CASSDRDYNEQFF. The CDR3 DNA sequence: TGTGCCAGCAGTGATCGGGATTACAATGAGCAGTTCTTC. The chain joins TRBV25-1 to TRBJ2-1; tentatively, D is TRBD2 (5 bases). The CDR3 is 13 residues long. The germline V and J ends were trimmed by 3 bases and 4 bases, with 7 bases remaining between them. Germline assignment: CDR1 MGHDK and CDR2 SYGVNS. The whole variable domain, filled in from reference TRBV25-1 and TRBJ2-1, reads EADIYQTPRYLVIGTGKKITLECSQTMGHDKMYWYQQDPGMELHLIHYSYGVNSTEKGDLSSESTVSRIRTEHFPLTLESARPSHTSQYLCASSDRDYNEQFFGPGTRLTVL.

The chain employs TRBV4-1 and TRBJ2-7; D ambiguous. There are 16 residues in the CDR3. V lost 0 bases and J lost 3, with 15 bases in between. Per the germline V gene, CDR1 is MGHRA and CDR2 is YSYEKL. The CDR3 region has the DNA TGCGCCAGCAGCCAAGAATCTAGTCGGCAGAGCTACGAGCAGTACTTC. Protein: CASSQESSRQSYEQYF.

This chain uses TRBV6-5 with TRBJ2-1, with 8 bases lining up with TRBD2. The junction had 6 bases not matched to a gene; V was cut back by 4 bases and J by 7 bases. The CDR3 covers 14 residues. CDR1 is MNHEY and CDR2 is SVGAGI in the germline V gene. The CDR3 reads CASSFSLAGNEQFF. The CDR3 nucleotides read TGTGCCAGCAGTTTCTCTTTAGCGGGGAATGAGCAGTTCTTC.

The chain recombines TRBV9 with TRBJ1-3; tentatively, D is TRBD1 (6 bases). Germline V lookup: CDR1 SGDLS, CDR2 YYNGEE. Trimming pared 2 bases from V and 2 bases from J, leaving 35 bases between. The CDR3 runs 23 residues. CDR3 in DNA: TGTGCCAGCAGCGTTCCTCAGGGGACCCCACTCTTATGGGAGTCTGGAGCTGGAAACACCATATATTTT. Its protein is CASSVPQGTPLLWESGAGNTIYF. The complete variable domain, with remaining parts taken from reference TRBV9 and TRBJ1-3, reads DSGVTQTPKHLITATGQRVTLRCSPRSGDLSVYWYQQSLDQGLQFLIQYYNGEERAKGNILERFSAQQFPDLHSELNLSSLELGDSALYFCASSVPQGTPLLWESGAGNTIYFGEGSWLTVV.

This chain uses TRBV4-1 with TRBJ2-7; 7 nucleotides align to TRBD1. The J segment lost 1 base and the V segment lost 4 bases, leaving 4 bases of the junction unmatched. The CDR3 is 14 amino acids. CDR1 MGHRA and CDR2 YSYEKL come from the germline V gene. The CDR3 DNA follows: TGCGCCAGCAGCCCGGGACAGAATTCCTACGAGCAGTACTTC. As protein: CASSPGQNSYEQYF.

In its sample, this clone was seen once. A read error may account for a junction end that differs from germline. J is TRBJ1-2 and V is TRBV7-9; D possibly corresponds to TRBD1 (5 bases). Germline V gene sequence: CDR1 SEHNR, CDR2 FQNEAQ (reference sequence). This CDR3 has 11 residues. The CDR3 sequence: CASSGGLLFAF. The CDR3 DNA is TGTGCCAGCAGCGGGGGACTTTTATTTGCCTTC. Full variable domain (remainder filled in from reference TRBV7-9 and TRBJ1-2): DTGVSQNPRHKITKRGQNVTFRCDPISEHNRLYWYRQTLGQGPEFLTYFQNEAQLEKSRLLSDRFSAERPKGSFSTLEIQRTEQGDSAMYLCASSGGLLFAFGSGTRLTVV.

This chain joins TRBV25-1 and TRBJ2-3; D is perhaps TRBD2 (7 bases). V was trimmed by 5 bases and J by 4 bases, leaving 19 bases between them. Germline V CDR1 and CDR2: MGHDK, SYGVNS. The CDR3 has 16 residues. CDR3 coding DNA: TGTGCCAGCAGTAAGAATAGTAGGGGGGGCGCAGATACGCAGTATTTT. Translated: CASSKNSRGGADTQYF.

The genes are TRBV5-4 and TRBJ2-1; 9 nucleotides agree with TRBD2. The junction had 11 bases not matched to a gene; V was cut back by 4 bases and J by 3 bases. The CDR3 loop spans 17 amino acids. CDR1 is SGHNT and CDR2 is YYREEE in the germline V gene (reference sequence). The CDR3: CASSLNPIAGVYNEQFF. CDR3 coding DNA: TGTGCCAGCAGCCTTAACCCAATAGCGGGAGTCTACAATGAGCAGTTCTTC.

The chain employs TRBV5-1 and TRBJ2-7, with 9 bases matching TRBD2. J was trimmed by 4 bases and V by 4 bases; bases with no gene match: 6. Germline CDR1 and CDR2: SGHRS and YFSETQ. This CDR3 spans 14 amino acids. The CDR3 loop reads CASSAAGGTYEQYF. In DNA, the CDR3 is TGCGCCAGCAGCGCAGCGGGAGGTACGTACGAGCAGTACTTC.

The chain uses TRBV25-1 and TRBJ2-7; a possible D gene is TRBD1 (6 bases). CDR3 length: 15 residues. V shed 2 bases and J shed 0 bases, with 11 bases lying between them. Germline CDR1 is MGHDK and CDR2 is SYGVNS. DNA of the CDR3: TGTGCCAGCAGTGAAGTGGGGGCTAGCTCCTACGAGCAGTACTTC. Its translation is CASSEVGASSYEQYF.

This clone was detected a few times. The chain is built from TRBV4-1 and TRBJ2-7, with a tentative D call TRBD1 (6 bases). Trimming took 5 bases from V and 5 from J, leaving 16 bases between them. The length of the CDR3 is 14 residues. CDR1 is MGHRA and CDR2 is YSYEKL in the germline V gene. In DNA, the CDR3 is TGCGCCAGCAGCTCTTTGCAGGGGCTAAACGAGCAGTACTTC. Encoded protein: CASSSLQGLNEQYF.

This chain connects TRBV6-1 to TRBJ2-3; D may be TRBD1 (5 bases). The CDR3 length is 12 residues. Per the germline V gene, CDR1 is MNHNS and CDR2 is SASEGT. V was pared by 6 bases and J by 2 bases, with 6 bases between. The CDR3 spells CASRDNTDTQYF. DNA of the CDR3: TGTGCCAGCAGGGACAACACAGATACGCAGTATTTT.

The gene calls are TRBV7-8 and TRBJ2-2; 9 bases are a match to TRBD1. The CDR3 loop spans 18 amino acids. The germline V gene encodes CDR1 SGHVS and CDR2 FQNEAQ. J was trimmed by 3 bases and V by 4 bases; bases with no gene match: 12. CDR3 nucleotides: TGTGCCAGCAGCTCGCCCAATAACAGGGGGCGGGACACCGGGGAGCTGTTTTTT. Amino acids: CASSSPNNRGRDTGELFF.

The gene calls are TRBV2 and TRBJ2-1; D is possibly TRBD2 (5 bases). The germline V gene encodes CDR1 SNHLY and CDR2 FYNNEI. The V end was cut by 8 bases, the J end by 9 bases, with 17 bases between. The CDR3 is made up of 13 amino acids. The CDR3 DNA reads TGTGCCAGCCGGCGGGTCCTCTGGACTGAGCAGTTCTTC. Amino acids: CASRRVLWTEQFF.

This chain joins TRBV4-2 and TRBJ2-7; 8 bases fit TRBD2. In germline, CDR1 is LGHNA, CDR2 YNFKEQ. With V trimmed by 4 bases and J by 1 base, 3 bases remained unmatched. The CDR3 is 14 amino acids. The CDR3 nucleotides are TGTGCCAGCAGCCCGGGACTAGATTCCTACGAGCAGTACTTC. Translation gives CASSPGLDSYEQYF.

This clone was observed a handful of times. V usage is TRBV7-6 and J usage is TRBJ2-1; D may be TRBD1 or TRBD2 (6 bases each). V was trimmed by 5 bases and J by 4 bases, leaving 18 bases between them. This CDR3 contains 16 residues. Germline V gene data show CDR1 as SGHVS and CDR2 as FNYEAQ. The CDR3 DNA follows: TGTGCCAGCAGCCCCCTGGACCGGGGGCTGTACAATGAGCAGTTCTTC. The encoded protein is CASSPLDRGLYNEQFF.

The chain is built from TRBV19 and TRBJ2-3; 8 bases are shared with TRBD2. Germline V gene sequence: CDR1 LNHDA, CDR2 SQIVND (reference sequence). V shed 6 bases, J shed 3 bases, and the junction held 5 bases outside the gene matches. This CDR3 has 14 residues. CDR3 DNA: TGTGCCAGTAGCAGCGGGAGTTCGACAGATACGCAGTATTTT. As protein: CASSSGSSTDTQYF.

This chain connects TRBV6-5 to TRBJ2-1; D ambiguous. CDR3 length: 15 residues. Germline V gene lookup returns CDR1 MNHEY and CDR2 SVGAGI. V was shortened by 2 bases and J by 5 bases, with 13 bases between the two germline ends. The DNA for the CDR3 is TGTGCCAGCAGTTACCCCGCCCCGCCGCACAATGAGCAGTTCTTC. Translating it yields CASSYPAPPHNEQFF.

This chain connects TRBV6-1 to TRBJ1-2; D uncertain. The CDR3 consists of 12 residues. Per the germline V gene, CDR1 is MNHNS and CDR2 is SASEGT. Trimming took off 9 bases at V and 3 bases at J, with 11 bases between the two ends. The CDR3 here is CASLYWDYGYTF. In nucleotides, the CDR3 is TGTGCCAGTCTGTATTGGGACTATGGCTACACCTTC.

This chain uses TRBV10-3 with TRBJ2-7; D unclear. The ends were cut back, 6 bases at V and 1 base at J, with 13 bases in the middle. The CDR3 totals 14 residues. Germline assignment: CDR1 ENHRY and CDR2 SYGVKD. This CDR3 reads CAIRGIGRSYEQYF. DNA for the CDR3: TGTGCCATCAGGGGGATAGGAAGATCCTACGAGCAGTACTTC.

This clone was counted between two and nine times. The chain uses TRBV4-2 and TRBJ2-3; D unclear. Trimming removed 0 bases at V and 8 bases at J, with 6 bases between. The CDR3 has 12 amino acids. CDR1 LGHNA and CDR2 YNFKEQ come from the germline V gene. The CDR3 reads CASSQEGPTQYF. The CDR3 DNA reads as TGTGCCAGCAGCCAAGAGGGCCCTACGCAGTATTTT.

V is TRBV7-3 and J is TRBJ2-1; tentative D call: TRBD1 (6 bases). From germline, CDR1 is SGHTA and CDR2 FQGTGA. Trimming removed 5 bases from V and 2 bases from J, with 13 bases in between. The CDR3 consists of 15 residues. CDR3 sequence reads: CASSPQEGAYNEQFF. CDR3 bases: TGTGCCAGCAGCCCTCAAGAGGGGGCCTACAATGAGCAGTTCTTC.

The J gene is TRBJ2-7, the V gene TRBV7-8, with 7 nucleotides matching TRBD1. V gave up 4 bases and J gave up 3 bases; unmatched junction bases: 3. Germline CDR1 SGHVS, CDR2 FQNEAQ. CDR3 length equals 13 residues. The DNA for the CDR3 is TGTGCCAGCAGCTCGGACAGGTTCTACGAGCAGTACTTC. Protein sequence: CASSSDRFYEQYF.

The table lists this clone with a count of one. The genes are TRBV7-3 and TRBJ2-1, with a weak D call TRBD2 (5 bases). CDR1 is SGHTA, CDR2 FQGTGA, per germline. V lost 1 base and J 0 bases, leaving 16 bases between the germline ends. The CDR3 has 18 residues. The CDR3 protein is CASSLKVLGVHSYNEQFF. The CDR3 coding sequence is TGTGCCAGCAGCTTAAAGGTATTGGGAGTACACTCCTACAATGAGCAGTTCTTC.

This chain connects TRBV28 to TRBJ2-1, with D unresolved. Germline V gene data show CDR1 as MDHEN and CDR2 as SYDVKM. Trimming stripped 3 bases from V and 0 bases from J, with 12 bases between. The CDR3 sequence is 16 residues long. The CDR3 region is CASSFDSRSSYNEQFF. The CDR3 nucleotides read TGTGCCAGCAGTTTCGACTCGAGGAGCTCCTACAATGAGCAGTTCTTC.